The entry that follows covers one TCR beta chain sequence. Primers included in the PCR were 60 Vbeta and 13 Jbeta primers. Produced via immunoSEQ multiplex PCR; TCRdb's table is partial and in-frame only. The data contain about 140,000 clones, around three quarters of them seen just once; the ten biggest clones take up roughly 2.4%. The data were taken from a study of cytomegalovirus exposure and HLA in healthy donors. The CDR3 length is 16 residues. The V gene's germline CDR1 is MDHEN and CDR2 SYDVKM. V was clipped by 2 bases and J by 2 bases, with 13 bases between them. Each of the donors was a healthy bone marrow donor. Donors had nominal health at sampling but likely had unrecorded immune exposures.

The receptor comes from a young woman in good health and CMV-seropositive. The chain employs TRBV28 and TRBJ1-3; D is ambiguous. Sequenced: PBMCs. The CDR3 loop reads CASSLTSGGAGNTIYF. The CDR3 DNA sequence: TGTGCCAGCAGTTTAACCTCGGGAGGAGCTGGAAACACCATATATTTT.